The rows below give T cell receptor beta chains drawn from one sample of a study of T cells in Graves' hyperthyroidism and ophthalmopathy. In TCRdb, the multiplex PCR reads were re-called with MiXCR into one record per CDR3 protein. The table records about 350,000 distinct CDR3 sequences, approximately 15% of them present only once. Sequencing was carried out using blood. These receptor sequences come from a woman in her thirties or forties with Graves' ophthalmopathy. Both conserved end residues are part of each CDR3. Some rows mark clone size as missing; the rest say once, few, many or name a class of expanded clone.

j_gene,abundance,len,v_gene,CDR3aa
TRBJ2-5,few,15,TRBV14,CASSQDTSGSQGQYF
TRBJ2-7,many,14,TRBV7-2,CASSFTQLGGEQYF
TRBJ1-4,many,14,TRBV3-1,CASSRGQGNEKLFF
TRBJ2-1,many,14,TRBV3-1,CASSQGWAPNEQFF
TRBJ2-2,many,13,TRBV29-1,CSVEESNTGELFF
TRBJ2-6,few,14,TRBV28,CASSTGGGANVLTF
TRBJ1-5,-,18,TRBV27,CASSPRARAFVGNQPQHF
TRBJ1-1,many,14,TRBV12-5,CASGLGDRETEAFF
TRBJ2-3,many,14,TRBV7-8,CASSRATSTDTQYF
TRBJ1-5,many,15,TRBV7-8,CASSSYRGQAEPQHF
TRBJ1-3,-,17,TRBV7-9,CASSLAERLAPGNTIYF
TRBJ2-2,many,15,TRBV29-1,CSVEEQGMYPGELFF
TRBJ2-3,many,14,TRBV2,CAVPREAHTDTQYF
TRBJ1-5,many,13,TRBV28,CASNSFGERPQHF
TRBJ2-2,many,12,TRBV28,CASSLGPGELFF
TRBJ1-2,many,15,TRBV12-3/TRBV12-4,CASSLRSRKGYGYTF
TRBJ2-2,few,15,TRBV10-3,CAISVGTGGPGELFF
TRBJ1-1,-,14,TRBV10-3,CAISELENLAEAFF
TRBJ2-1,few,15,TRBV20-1,CSAPRLLSSYNEQFF
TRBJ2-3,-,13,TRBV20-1,CSARTPSTDTQYF
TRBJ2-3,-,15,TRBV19,CASSIVRGYTDTQYF
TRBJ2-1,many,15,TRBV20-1,CSARGAEPTYNEQFF
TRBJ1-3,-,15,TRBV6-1,CASTPGHGVGNTIYF
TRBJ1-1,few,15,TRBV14,CASSQDAWRGTEAFF
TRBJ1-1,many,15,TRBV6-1,CASSELGQMNTEAFF
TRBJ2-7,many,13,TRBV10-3,CAISWDGTYEQYF
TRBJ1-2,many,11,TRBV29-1,CSEWTGNGYTF
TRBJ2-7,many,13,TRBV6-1,CASNRDSSGEQYF
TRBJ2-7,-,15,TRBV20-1,CSAQSRTSGAYEQYF
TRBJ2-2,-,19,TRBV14,CASSKVAVWGAANTGELFF
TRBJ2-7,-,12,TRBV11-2,CASSFGTSEQYF
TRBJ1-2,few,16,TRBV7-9,CASLPGQGAANYGYTF
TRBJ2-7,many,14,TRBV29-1,CSVKTQRAAYEQYF
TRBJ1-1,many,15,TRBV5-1,CASSRTGVLNTEAFF
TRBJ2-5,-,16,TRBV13,CASSLRFWGAQETQYF
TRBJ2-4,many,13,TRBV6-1,CASSEMGGNIQYF
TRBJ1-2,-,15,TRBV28,CASSLDSPNLYGYTF
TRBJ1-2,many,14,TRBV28,CASSLTGQQYGYTF
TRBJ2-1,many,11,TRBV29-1,CSVVIGSEQFF
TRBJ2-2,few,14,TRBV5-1,CASSPLINTGELFF
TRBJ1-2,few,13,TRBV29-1,CSVHEGVNYGYTF
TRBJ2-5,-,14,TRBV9,CASSVGRSLETQYF
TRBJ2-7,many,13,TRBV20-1,CSARDRRAYEQYF
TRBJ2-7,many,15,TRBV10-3,CAISGTPLGAGEQYF
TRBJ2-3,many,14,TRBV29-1,CSVRFGLVTDTQYF
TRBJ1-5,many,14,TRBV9,CASSASGDHRPQHF
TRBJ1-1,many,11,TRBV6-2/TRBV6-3,CASSRNTEAFF
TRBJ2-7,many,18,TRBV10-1,CASSESTLGSGRTYEQYF
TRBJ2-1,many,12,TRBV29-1,CSVVSGRYEQFF
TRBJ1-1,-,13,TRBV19,CAIPSRGGPEAFF